This T cell receptor beta chain originates from a study of cytomegalovirus exposure and HLA in healthy donors. Study results and limitations: It was in a later analysis that TCR association rates were seen to vary by HLA locus, highest for DRB1 and lowest for HLA-C. A missense DCLRE1C variant was associated with V- and J-gene trimming of TCR beta chains in a later analysis, and an independent cohort replicated the association. The likely explanation for a cluster of highly shared sequence variants was sequencing artifact.

Per the germline V gene, CDR1 is SEHNR and CDR2 is FQNEAQ (reference sequence). The CDR3 covers 17 residues. Trimming removed 1 base at V and 0 bases at J, with 10 bases between. Comments on this clone: The antigen remains undetermined.

The PCR made use of 60 Vbeta and 13 Jbeta primers. TCRdb's copy holds only in-frame clones and misses some; the assay was immunoSEQ multiplex PCR. Among around 100,000 clones, 70% were seen once, and the ten largest hold approximately 8.6%. Sample: PBMCs. The chain couples TRBV7-9 to TRBJ2-6; possible D gene TRBD1, 5 bases. This TCR derives from a man aged 25 to 40 in good health and CMV-seropositive. The CDR3 loop is CASSLGGLTSGANVLTF. CDR3 DNA sequence: TGTGCCAGCAGCTTAGGGGGCCTGACCTCTGGGGCCAACGTCCTGACTTTC.